Below are 19 T cell receptor beta chains sequenced from a single sample in a study of T cell changes during pregnancy in multiple sclerosis. Method: immunoSEQ multiplex PCR; TCRdb's copy keeps in-frame clones and lacks some. The sample has 73,000 or so clones; roughly 90% are singletons. The sample was peripheral blood, taken after pregnancy. All receptors come from a female donor in good health, enrolled as a control in a pregnancy study.

This clone was counted a few times. The J gene is TRBJ2-1, the V gene TRBV19; D unclear. V was cut by 4 bases and J by 0 bases, with 13 bases left in between. The germline CDR1 and CDR2 sequences are LNHDA and SQIVND (reference sequence). The CDR3 spans 16 residues. CDR3 in amino acids: CASSRYASSSYNEQFF. The DNA of the CDR3 is TGTGCCAGTAGTAGGTATGCTTCGAGCTCCTACAATGAGCAGTTCTTC.

The V and J genes are TRBV30 and TRBJ2-7; TRBD2 agrees at 7 bases. The J segment lost 0 bases and the V segment lost 3 bases, leaving 5 bases of the junction unmatched. CDR1 and CDR2 from the germline V gene are GTSNPN and SVGIG (reference sequence). The CDR3 loop spans 14 amino acids. Written as DNA, the CDR3 is TGTGCCTGGAGATTGGGCGGGAGCTCCTACGAGCAGTACTTC. Its protein is CAWRLGGSSYEQYF.

This clone has just one count. V and J are TRBV10-3 and TRBJ2-1; 8 positions match TRBD2. There are 14 residues in the CDR3. J was trimmed by 8 bases and V by 5 bases; bases with no gene match: 8. Germline V lookup: CDR1 ENHRY, CDR2 SYGVKD. Here the CDR3 reads CAISRASGSYEQFF. CDR3 DNA: TGTGCCATCAGTAGGGCTAGCGGGTCCTATGAGCAGTTCTTC.

Written as DNA, the CDR3 is TGCGCCAGCAGCTTGGACGGCGGGGATACGCAGTATTTT. This codes for CASSLDGGDTQYF. V usage is TRBV5-1 and J usage is TRBJ2-3; TRBD2 might be the D (5 bases). Germline CDR1 and CDR2: SGHRS and YFSETQ. The CDR3 totals 13 residues. V was trimmed by 0 bases and J by 6 bases, leaving 8 bases between them.

The chain employs TRBV19 and TRBJ2-7; 7 bases align to TRBD2. Trimming took 6 bases from V and 0 from J; bases not matched to a gene: 8. Germline V CDR1 and CDR2: LNHDA, SQIVND (reference sequence). This CDR3 region has 15 residues. The chain's CDR3 is CASRGSGGISYEQYF. DNA of the CDR3: TGTGCCAGTAGGGGGTCGGGAGGAATCTCCTACGAGCAGTACTTC.

The chain recombines TRBV7-2 with TRBJ2-3; the D gene is possibly TRBD2 (5 bases). Germline assignment: CDR1 SGHTA and CDR2 FQGNSA. V was shortened by 1 base and J by 8 bases, with 13 bases between the two germline ends. The CDR3 is made up of 14 amino acids. CDR3 residues: CASSLGTLLGTQYF. Written as DNA, the CDR3 is TGTGCCAGCAGCTTAGGGACTCTCCTGGGTACGCAGTATTTT.

The rearrangement joins TRBV6-5 to TRBJ1-2; 12 bases fit TRBD1. Looked up from germline, CDR1 is MNHEY and CDR2 is SVGAGI. The trim removed 6 bases at V and 12 bases at J, leaving 8 bases unmatched. The CDR3 loop spans 13 amino acids. The CDR3 DNA reads TGTGCCAGCAGACCCGGGACAGGGGGCGAGAACACCTTC. It is translated as CASRPGTGGENTF.

The rearrangement joins TRBV6-5 to TRBJ1-4; 8 positions match TRBD1. With 4 bases clipped from V and 8 bases from J, the junction kept 6 bases outside the gene matches. Germline CDR1 and CDR2: MNHEY and SVGAGI. The length of the CDR3 is 14 residues. CDR3 region: CASSSQGALEKLFF. The CDR3 DNA sequence: TGTGCCAGCAGTTCGCAGGGGGCGTTGGAAAAACTGTTTTTT.

The rearrangement uses TRBV29-1 and TRBJ2-2, with 7 bases matching TRBD1. This CDR3 contains 14 residues. Unmatched junction bases numbered 8, after V lost 6 bases and J lost 4 bases. The germline V gene has CDR1 SQVTM and CDR2 ANQGSEA. The CDR3 here is CSVEGAQATGELFF. Written as DNA, the CDR3 is TGCAGCGTCGAGGGGGCGCAAGCCACCGGGGAGCTGTTTTTT.

This clone has at least ten counts. This rearrangement joins TRBV27 to TRBJ2-7; weak D call: TRBD1 (6 bases). V lost 2 bases to trimming and J lost 6 bases, with 11 bases between them. The CDR3 contains 13 residues. Germline CDR1 is MNHEY and CDR2 is SMNVEV (reference sequence). The CDR3 coding sequence is TGTGCCAGCAGTTTAAAACAGGGCGGCGAGCAGTACTTC. Translated, it gives CASSLKQGGEQYF.

J is TRBJ2-1 and V is TRBV5-4; 11 bases are shared with TRBD2. From germline, CDR1 is SGHNT and CDR2 YYREEE (reference sequence). Germline trimming cut 3 bases from V and 2 bases from J; bases unmatched to any gene: 4. The CDR3 length is 16 residues. The CDR3 loop is CASSSLAGGTYNEQFF. CDR3 coding DNA: TGTGCCAGCAGCTCATTAGCGGGGGGGACCTACAATGAGCAGTTCTTC.

V is TRBV6-1 and J is TRBJ1-3; 8 bases map to TRBD1. The V gene's germline CDR1 is MNHNS and CDR2 SASEGT. The CDR3 has 14 amino acids. The trim removed 10 bases at V and 4 bases at J, leaving 9 bases unmatched. The CDR3 sequence: CAMASGTGGNTIYF. CDR3 nucleotide sequence: TGTGCCATGGCCTCCGGGACAGGAGGAAACACCATATATTTT.

CDR3 in DNA: TGTGCCAGCAGTTTCGCGACAGACACCGGGGAGCTGTTTTTT. Translating it yields CASSFATDTGELFF. The V gene is TRBV27, the J gene TRBJ2-2; a weak D match, TRBD1 (5 bases). V gave up 3 bases and J gave up 3 bases, with 8 bases separating them. There are 14 residues in the CDR3. CDR1 is MNHEY and CDR2 is SMNVEV in the germline V gene (reference sequence).

In regard to this clone: Other DNA sequences in the same sample also yield this CDR3. The V and J genes are TRBV29-1 and TRBJ2-5; 11 bases fit TRBD2. V shed 7 bases and J 8 bases; nucleotides not matched to a gene: 12. Germline CDR1 is SQVTM and CDR2 is ANQGSEA. The CDR3 is 14 residues long. CDR3 nucleotides: TGCAGCGCGACTAGCGGGGCCGGGGGGGGAACCCAGTACTTC. Translating gives CSATSGAGGGTQYF.

The rearrangement joins TRBV7-2 to TRBJ1-1, with D possibly matching TRBD1 (6 bases). Germline V lookup: CDR1 SGHTA, CDR2 FQGNSA. V lost 1 base to trimming and J lost 4 bases, with 13 bases between them. The CDR3 is 15 amino acids. The CDR3 is CASSLGPAGATEAFF. The CDR3 nucleotides are TGTGCCAGCAGCTTAGGGCCCGCGGGGGCCACTGAAGCTTTCTTT.

In its sample, this clone was seen once. An end of the junction does not agree with germline; a read error may underlie this. V usage is TRBV5-6 and J usage is TRBJ2-2, with TRBD2 matching 13 bases. The germline gives CDR1 SGHDT, CDR2 YYEEEE. This CDR3 has 17 residues. The CDR3 sequence is CASSLGGLAGNTEELFF. In DNA, the CDR3 is TGTGCCAGCAGCTTGGGGGGACTAGCGGGAAACACCGAGGAGCTGTTTTTT. The full variable domain, rest sourced from reference TRBV5-6 and TRBJ2-2, is DAGVTQSPTHLIKTRGQQVTLRCSPKSGHDTVSWYQQALGQGPQFIFQYYEEEERQRGNFPDRFSGHQFPNYSSELNVNALLLGDSALYLCASSLGGLAGNTEELFFGEGSRLTVL.

The chain is built from TRBV6-5 and TRBJ1-1; 9 bases are a match to TRBD1. V shed 2 bases and J 5 bases; nucleotides not matched to a gene: 3. Germline V gene data show CDR1 as MNHEY and CDR2 as SVGAGI. The CDR3 has 14 amino acids. The CDR3 sequence: CASSYPGQGTEAFF. CDR3 nucleotides: TGTGCCAGCAGTTACCCGGGACAGGGAACTGAAGCTTTCTTT.

This chain joins TRBV7-2 and TRBJ1-1; a weak D match, TRBD1 (5 bases). The CDR3 has 13 residues. Trimming pared 3 bases from V and 6 bases from J, leaving 11 bases between. Germline V gene data show CDR1 as SGHTA and CDR2 as FQGNSA. CDR3: CASSFWQGAEAFF. CDR3 nucleotides: TGTGCCAGCAGCTTTTGGCAGGGCGCTGAAGCTTTCTTT.

The chain joins TRBV30 to TRBJ2-1; 9 bases map to TRBD2. The germline V gene encodes CDR1 GTSNPN and CDR2 SVGIG (reference sequence). Trimming removed 0 bases from V and 6 bases from J; junction bases left unmatched: 6. This CDR3 is built from 15 residues. The CDR3 region is CAWSVGLAGSNEQFF. The CDR3, as DNA: TGTGCCTGGAGTGTAGGGCTAGCGGGGAGCAATGAGCAGTTCTTC.